This TCR beta chain originates from a study of blood T cell repertoires in COVID-19. Looking at the study overall: Sample material is recorded as cDNA or gDNA derived from T cells, B-cell-depleted T cells, or PBMCs.

CDR3 length: 13 residues. Trimming pared 6 bases from V and 5 bases from J, leaving 13 bases between. Germline CDR1 is SQVTM and CDR2 is ANQGSEA. This clone has just a few counts. TCRdb's copy holds only in-frame clones and misses some; the assay was immunoSEQ multiplex PCR. The data contain roughly 76,000 clones, around 83% of them singletons. The clonotype was recovered from an older woman with acute or convalescent COVID-19. This sequence joins TRBV29-1 and TRBJ1-4, with D unresolved. Sequences were obtained from peripheral blood. CDR3 sequence: CSVKRTGNEKLFF. CDR3 coding DNA: TGCAGCGTGAAAAGGACGGGGAATGAAAAACTGTTTTTT.